This T cell receptor beta chain derives from a study of blood T cell repertoires in COVID-19 (dated by TCRdb to the early 2020s). With respect to the entire study: Samples from collaborators originated in the United States, Italy and Spain and spanned both the acute and convalescent phases of COVID-19. The material from the prospective study consisted of cDNA or gDNA derived from T cells, B-cell-depleted T cells, or PBMCs. The dataset comprised deeply sampled blood TCRbeta repertoires from subjects exposed to, actively infected with, or recovered from COVID-19. The repertoires were made available in a free public database intended to serve as a resource for research on the immune response to SARS-CoV-2. Samples were obtained from the ongoing ImmuneRACE study (first 160 participants) and from 1,254 subjects provided by 6 global collaborators. Sample metadata almost always included a de-identified subject ID, COVID-19 status, age in years and sex. Where HLA class I and class II types were available, the types were taken from metadata supplied by the sample provider, not from assay-based typing. Study-wide conclusions, independent of this receptor: How much clinical and demographic metadata was included differed by source and by participant, and the metadata was provided uncurated.

TCRbeta CDR3 regions were amplified from genomic DNA by means of the immunoSEQ Assay, a bias-controlled multiplex PCR. The paper's data handling went like this. Nucleated cell counts per sample were estimated from amplification of reference gene primers within the assay. To quantify the absolute abundance of each unique TCRbeta CDR3 rearrangement, sequence reads were collapsed and filtered. For each sample, productive Simpson clonality was calculated as the square root of Simpson's diversity index over productive rearrangements. Imported from immuneACCESS, the table was reduced by TCRdb to in-frame sequences with V and J called. These copies leave out some clones; in studies compared against another copy, an unresolved V gene accounts for under half, and the cause of the remainder is not known. Clonal size and the V and J genes are those of that table, whereas D and trimming came from the DNA. The sample table holds a few hundred thousand clones, of which around four fifths were seen once. Clones ranked in the top ten supply less than 6% of the sample.

Comments on this clone: Its antigen is still unknown. Per-base quality was not reported, and no clone a single base away is much larger than it.

Trimming takes 6 bases from V and 4 bases from J, and the germline ends sit 19 bases apart. Sequences SGHRS (CDR1) and YFSETQ (CDR2) are obtained from the germline V gene. The CDR3 runs 15 amino acids, cysteine and phenylalanine included. Solely the CDR3 DNA is kept, with 45 bases framed from the first base. Participants in the prospective study were enrolled through a virtual design, were aged about 18 to 100 years, and lived in some 24 United States geographic areas. In the prospective study, participants were assigned to cohorts based on the clinical history participants reported in a screening survey and a study questionnaire. Recovered participants in ImmuneRACE Cohort 3 were defined as having two consecutive negative NP/OP PCR tests, clearance from a healthcare professional, or resolution of symptoms. In the prospective study, mobile phlebotomists collected whole blood, serum and a nasopharyngeal or oropharyngeal swab from each participant. Participants in the prospective study had the option to provide additional blood draws and questionnaires over a roughly 2-month period. Prospective study blood samples were shipped either frozen or at room temperature before DNA extraction.

The sequenced sample consisted of PBMCs or T cells enriched from blood (not recorded which). The rearrangement joined TRBV5-1 to TRBJ2-5; perhaps TRBD2 is the D gene, with 6 bases matching. The TCR was taken from a woman in her 50s who had recovered from COVID-19. Here is the DNA: TGCGCCAGCAACGCAGAATGGGGAGGATCAGAGACCCAGTACTTC. This translates into CASNAEWGGSETQYF. The full variable domain, completed from the reference TRBV5-1 and TRBJ2-5 proteins outside the CDR3, reads KAGVTQTPRYLIKTRGQQVTLSCSPISGHRSVSWYQQTPGQGLQFLFEYFSETQRNKGNFPGRFSGRQFSNSRSEMNVSTLELGDSALYLCASNAEWGGSETQYFGPGTRLLVL.